One sample yielded the 19 T cell receptor beta chains listed below, sequenced in a study of T-cell reconstitution after alpha-beta-depleted transplantation in children. Unique molecular identifiers were incorporated into the prepared TCRbeta library. TCRdb called the PCR reads again in MiXCR, with one record for every CDR3 protein. The repertoire holds about 580,000 distinct CDR3 sequences, around 23% seen once, with roughly an eighth in the top ten. The sample here was PBMCs, mostly from graft donor cells, taken 360 days after TCRalphabeta/CD19-depleted stem cell transplant. The receptor set was obtained from a boy under three years old who had a stem cell transplant for acute myeloid leukemia, so the T cells may come from the graft donor.

V gene TRBV29-1 combines with J gene TRBJ1-1; D not certain. The length of the CDR3 is 14 residues. Germline loops: CDR1 SQVTM, CDR2 ANQGSEA. Trimming removed 6 bases from V and 1 base from J, with 15 bases in between. CDR3 sequence: CSVHVRQPNTEAFF. The CDR3 DNA is TGCAGCGTCCACGTCCGGCAGCCGAACACTGAAGCTTTCTTT.

The chain links TRBV15 to TRBJ2-5; 8 bases are a match to TRBD2. V lost 0 bases and J lost 1; bases outside the gene matches: 7. The CDR3 has 17 residues. Per germline, CDR1 LNHNV and CDR2 YYDKDF (reference sequence). The CDR3 sequence is CATSRDRGRGAQETQYF. CDR3 nucleotides: TGTGCCACCAGCAGAGATCGGGGGCGGGGGGCCCAAGAGACCCAGTACTTC.

This clonotype was recorded at least ten times. The V call is TRBV5-1, the J call TRBJ2-5; 9 nucleotides match TRBD1. V gave up 5 bases and J gave up 5 bases; unmatched junction bases: 10. The CDR3 runs to 15 residues. Germline CDR1 is SGHRS and CDR2 is YFSETQ. The CDR3 bases are TGCGCCAGCAGGTTCGAGGGACAGGGATGGGAGACCCAGTACTTC. Translated, it gives CASRFEGQGWETQYF.

Ten or more counts support this clonotype. The rearrangement uses TRBV29-1 and TRBJ2-5; unclear D gene. The length of the CDR3 is 12 residues. CDR1 is SQVTM and CDR2 is ANQGSEA in the germline V gene. The V end lost 4 bases, the J end lost 2 bases, and 8 bases lay between the germline ends. DNA of the CDR3: TGCAGCGTTGGGAACAGTCAAGAGACCCAGTACTTC. Translation gives CSVGNSQETQYF.

Details on this clonotype: One base away lies a much larger clone, so this may be a sequencing read error. The rearrangement links TRBV7-9 to TRBJ1-1; unclear D gene. The CDR3 is 15 amino acids. V was clipped by 5 bases and J by 3 bases, with 16 bases between them. The germline CDR1 and CDR2 sequences are SEHNR and FQNEAQ (reference sequence). CDR3 in amino acids: CASSPKASFYTEAFF. In nucleotides, the CDR3 is TGTGCCAGCAGCCCCAAGGCGTCCTTTTACACTGAAGCTTTCTTT.

The V gene is TRBV2, the J gene TRBJ2-1; 9 bases are shared with TRBD1. The CDR3 runs to 15 residues. With V trimmed by 8 bases and J by 2 bases, 7 bases remained unmatched. Germline CDR1 SNHLY, CDR2 FYNNEI. CDR3 residues: CASASGTGTYNEQFF. DNA for the CDR3: TGTGCCAGCGCCTCCGGGACAGGGACCTACAATGAGCAGTTCTTC.

The chain couples TRBV20-1 to TRBJ1-5, with unresolved D. The CDR3 has 14 amino acids. Germline CDR1 DFQATT, CDR2 SNEGSKA (reference sequence). Trimming stripped 6 bases from V and 0 bases from J, with 12 bases between. As DNA, the CDR3 is TGCAGTGCCAGAATAACAGATAGCAATCAGCCCCAGCATTTT. Its protein product is CSARITDSNQPQHF.

Only a few counts were recorded for this clonotype. The chain uses TRBV29-1 and TRBJ2-5, with D possibly called TRBD1 or TRBD2 (6 bases each). Germline assignment: CDR1 SQVTM and CDR2 ANQGSEA. Between the trimmed V and J ends, which lost 3 bases and 4 bases, there was a span of 9 bases. The CDR3 loop spans 12 amino acids. CDR3 DNA sequence: TGCAGCGTTGAGGGGGGCGGAGAGACCCAGTACTTC. It yields the protein CSVEGGGETQYF.

This chain joins TRBV20-1 and TRBJ2-1, with unresolved D. The CDR3 loop spans 14 amino acids. V was trimmed by 3 bases and J by 0 bases, leaving 9 bases between them. Per germline, CDR1 DFQATT and CDR2 SNEGSKA (reference sequence). In DNA, the CDR3 is TGCAGTGCTAGTGGCTCCAGCTCCTACAATGAGCAGTTCTTC. Encoded protein: CSASGSSSYNEQFF.

The genes are TRBV7-2 and TRBJ2-3, with TRBD2 identical over 15 bases. The V segment lost 5 bases and the J segment 8 bases; nucleotides outside the gene matches: 11. The CDR3 consists of 17 residues. Germline V gene lookup returns CDR1 SGHTA and CDR2 FQGNSA. The CDR3 here is CASSGRGLAGGPGTQYF. For the CDR3, the DNA is TGTGCCAGCAGCGGCCGAGGACTAGCGGGGGGGCCAGGTACGCAGTATTTT.

Only a few counts were recorded for this clonotype. The CDR3: CASSFGTGGRVTQYF. DNA for the CDR3: TGTGCCAGCAGTTTTGGTACTGGGGGCAGGGTGACCCAGTACTTC. The chain couples TRBV12-3 or TRBV12-4 to TRBJ2-5; possible D gene TRBD1, 6 bases. V lost 3 bases, J lost 7 bases, and 18 bases lay in between. This CDR3 is 15 amino acids long.

In this sample, this clonotype turned up many times. The chain carries TRBV20-1 and TRBJ2-5; 7 nucleotides align to TRBD2. Germline V gene sequence: CDR1 DFQATT, CDR2 SNEGSKA (reference sequence). The V segment lost 3 bases and the J segment 3 bases; nucleotides outside the gene matches: 4. The CDR3 is made up of 13 amino acids. This CDR3 is CSASAGVKETQYF. The CDR3 DNA reads as TGCAGTGCTAGTGCGGGGGTAAAAGAGACCCAGTACTTC.

In its sample, this clonotype was seen many times. The chain uses TRBV14 and TRBJ2-1; 9 bases match TRBD2. Germline CDR1 SGHDN, CDR2 FVKESK. J lost 4 bases, V lost 5 bases, and 3 bases had no gene match. The CDR3 extends over 14 amino acids. In DNA, the CDR3 is TGTGCCAGCAGCTGGCGGGGGGGATACAATGAGCAGTTCTTC. Translation gives CASSWRGGYNEQFF.

The genes are TRBV6-7 and TRBJ1-4; maybe TRBD1 (5 bases). TRBV6-7 is marked as an open reading frame, function uncertain. This CDR3 spans 16 amino acids. Trimming shortened V by 6 bases and J by 3 bases, and 17 bases separated the two germline ends. Here the CDR3 reads CASRGLRSPANEKLFF. CDR3 coding DNA: TGTGCCAGCAGGGGGCTCCGAAGTCCGGCTAATGAAAAACTGTTTTTT.

This clonotype showed up just a few times. The V call is TRBV7-9, the J call TRBJ2-5; unclear D gene. The V end lost 1 base, the J end lost 3 bases, and 9 bases lay between the germline ends. This CDR3 is built from 14 residues. Germline CDR1 reads SEHNR; CDR2 reads FQNEAQ (reference sequence). In nucleotides, the CDR3 is TGTGCCAGCAGCTTAGTTCCAGGAGAAGAGACCCAGTACTTC. Translated: CASSLVPGEETQYF.

This clonotype turned up a few times. This chain uses TRBV12-3 or TRBV12-4 with TRBJ2-5, with 10 bases lining up with TRBD1. This CDR3 comprises 17 residues. With V trimmed by 5 bases and J by 2 bases, 11 bases remained unmatched. CDR3 protein: CASSNGTGVLAQETQYF. For the CDR3, the DNA is TGTGCCAGCAGTAACGGGACAGGGGTGTTGGCACAAGAGACCCAGTACTTC.

This clonotype turned up a few times. The CDR3 region is CASSVNGRDKGTDTQYF. The CDR3 DNA reads TGTGCCAGCAGTGTTAATGGAAGGGACAAAGGCACAGATACGCAGTATTTT. The gene calls are TRBV2 and TRBJ2-3; tentatively, D is TRBD1 (6 bases). The CDR3 has 17 amino acids. CDR1 SNHLY and CDR2 FYNNEI come from the germline V gene. V was cut by 4 bases and J by 1 base, with 18 bases left in between.

This clonotype has just a few counts. The CDR3 region has the DNA TGTGCCAGCAGCTTACCGCGGGACACCCAAGCTGTTTACCGCTCCTATAATTCACCCCTCCACTTT. Amino acid sequence: CASSLPRDTQAVYRSYNSPLHF. The chain links TRBV11-1 to TRBJ1-6, with D possibly TRBD1 on 6 matching bases. The CDR3 contains 22 residues. Per the germline V gene, CDR1 is SGHAT and CDR2 is FQDESV (reference sequence). The V end was cut by 2 bases, the J end by 0 bases, with 26 bases between. Looking up the rest from reference TRBV11-1 and TRBJ1-6 gives the full variable domain: EAEVAQSPRYKITEKSQAVAFWCDPISGHATLYWYRQILGQGPELLVQFQDESVVDDSQLPKDRFSAERLKGVDSTLKIQPAELGDSAMYLCASSLPRDTQAVYRSYNSPLHFGNGTRLTVT.

The chain joins TRBV20-1 to TRBJ1-2; TRBD1 matches at 7 bases. The germline CDR1 and CDR2 sequences are DFQATT and SNEGSKA (reference sequence). The V and J ends lost 6 bases and 2 bases, in that order; junction bases with no gene match: 9. The CDR3 sequence is 14 residues long. The CDR3 nucleotides are TGCAGTGCCGTAGGGGGCCCAGTCAACTATGGCTACACCTTC. Protein product: CSAVGGPVNYGYTF.